This T cell receptor (beta chain) was recorded in a study of blood T cell repertoires in COVID-19. About the study: Sites across the United States, Italy and Spain contributed samples from acute and convalescent COVID-19. T cells, B-cell-depleted T cells, or PBMCs provided the cDNA or gDNA that served as material.

Here immunoSEQ multiplex PCR was the method, and the copy in TCRdb shows in-frame clones only, minus some. Among about 350,000 clones listed, approximately 90% were seen once. V dropped 4 bases and J dropped 3; count of bases not matched to a gene: 13. Germline CDR1 and CDR2: LNHDA and SQIVND (reference sequence). The CDR3 totals 20 residues. V gene TRBV19 combines with J gene TRBJ2-3, with 16 nucleotides matching TRBD2. Sample: peripheral blood. The sequence came from a woman aged 55 to 70 with COVID-19, enrolled during active disease. The CDR3 spells CASSRRGLAGGTRRTDTQYF. The CDR3 nucleotides are TGTGCCAGTAGTAGAAGGGGACTAGCGGGGGGGACGCGTCGGACAGATACGCAGTATTTT. Together with reference TRBV19 and TRBJ2-3, the CDR3 gives the full variable domain: DGGITQSPKYLFRKEGQNVTLSCEQNLNHDAMYWYRQDPGQGLRLIYYSQIVNDFQKGDIAEGYSVSREKKESFPLTVTSAQKNPTAFYLCASSRRGLAGGTRRTDTQYFGPGTRLTVL.